This T cell receptor (beta chain) came from a study of neurological immune-mediated disorders. Findings of the study overall: When the repertoires were grouped phylogenetically, those of 18 of the 34 multiple sclerosis patients came together in a single cluster of related CDR3 sequences, which points to a possible repertoire-level signature. HTLV-1-associated myelopathy led in TCR clonal expansion, while multiple sclerosis ranked lowest, below healthy controls.

Trimming stripped 7 bases from V and 5 bases from J, with 13 bases between. This CDR3 contains 12 residues. Germline CDR1 DFQATT, CDR2 SNEGSKA (reference sequence). This clonotype occurred a few times. Its antigen is unidentified. The cDNA was generated through 5'RACE incorporating 10-nucleotide random UMIs. TCRdb reanalysed the 5' RACE reads using MiXCR and keeps one entry per CDR3 protein. The top ten hold approximately 15% of the sample, which has roughly 45,000 distinct CDR3 sequences, approximately 2.8% seen once. The sample consisted of PBMCs. This receptor was obtained from a woman aged 50 to 60 with multiple sclerosis. The chain joins TRBV20-1 to TRBJ2-3; perhaps TRBD1 as D (6 bases). As DNA, the CDR3 is TGCAGTGTGGTTCAAGGGGGAGATACGCAGTATTTT. Translation: CSVVQGGDTQYF.